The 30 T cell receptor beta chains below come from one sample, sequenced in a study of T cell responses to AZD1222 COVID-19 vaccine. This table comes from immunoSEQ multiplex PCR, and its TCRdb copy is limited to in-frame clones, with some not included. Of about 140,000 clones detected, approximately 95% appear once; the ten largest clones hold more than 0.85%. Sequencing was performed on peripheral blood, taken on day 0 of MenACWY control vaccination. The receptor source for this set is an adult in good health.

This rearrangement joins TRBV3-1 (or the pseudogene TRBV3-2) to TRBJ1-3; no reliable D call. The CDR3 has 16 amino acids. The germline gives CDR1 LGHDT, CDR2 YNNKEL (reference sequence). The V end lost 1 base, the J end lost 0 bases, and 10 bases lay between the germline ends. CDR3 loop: CASSQAFGGSGNTIYF. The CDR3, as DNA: TGTGCCAGCAGCCAAGCCTTCGGAGGCTCTGGAAACACCATATATTTT.

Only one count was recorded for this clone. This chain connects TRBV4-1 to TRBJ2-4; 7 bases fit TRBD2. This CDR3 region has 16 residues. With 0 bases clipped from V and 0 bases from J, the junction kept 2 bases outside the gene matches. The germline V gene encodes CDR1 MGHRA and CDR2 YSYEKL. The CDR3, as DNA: TGCGCCAGCAGCCAAGAGCGGGAGCAAGCCAAAAACATTCAGTACTTC. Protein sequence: CASSQEREQAKNIQYF.

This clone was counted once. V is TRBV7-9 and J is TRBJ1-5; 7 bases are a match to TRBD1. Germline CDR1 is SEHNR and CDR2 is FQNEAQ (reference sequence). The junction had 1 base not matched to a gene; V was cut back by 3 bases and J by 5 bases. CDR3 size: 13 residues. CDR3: CASSFGQDQPQHF. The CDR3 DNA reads TGTGCCAGCAGCTTCGGACAGGATCAGCCCCAGCATTTT.

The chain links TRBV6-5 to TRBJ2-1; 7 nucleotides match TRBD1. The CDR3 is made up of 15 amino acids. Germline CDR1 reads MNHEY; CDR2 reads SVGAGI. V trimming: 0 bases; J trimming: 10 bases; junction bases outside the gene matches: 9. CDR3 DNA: TGTGCCAGCAGTTACTCTCACCTAGGGGGCGCGGAGCAGTTCTTC. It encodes CASSYSHLGGAEQFF.

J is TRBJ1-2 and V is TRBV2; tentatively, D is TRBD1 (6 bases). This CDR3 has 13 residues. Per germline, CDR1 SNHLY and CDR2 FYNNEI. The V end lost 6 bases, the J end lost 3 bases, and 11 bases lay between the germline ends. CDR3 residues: CASSPRGYYGYTF. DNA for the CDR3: TGTGCCAGCAGCCCTAGGGGGTACTATGGCTACACCTTC.

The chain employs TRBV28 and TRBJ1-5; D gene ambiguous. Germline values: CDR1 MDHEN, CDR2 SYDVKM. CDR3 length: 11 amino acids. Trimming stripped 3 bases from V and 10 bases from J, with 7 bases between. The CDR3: CASSFRSPQHF. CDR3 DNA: TGTGCCAGCAGTTTCCGAAGCCCCCAGCATTTT.

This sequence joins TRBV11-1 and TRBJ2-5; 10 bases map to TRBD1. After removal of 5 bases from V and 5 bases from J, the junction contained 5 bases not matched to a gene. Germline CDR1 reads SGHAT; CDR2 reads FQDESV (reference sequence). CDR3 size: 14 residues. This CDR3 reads CASSPWTGGETQYF. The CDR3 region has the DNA TGTGCCAGCAGCCCTTGGACAGGGGGGGAGACCCAGTACTTC.

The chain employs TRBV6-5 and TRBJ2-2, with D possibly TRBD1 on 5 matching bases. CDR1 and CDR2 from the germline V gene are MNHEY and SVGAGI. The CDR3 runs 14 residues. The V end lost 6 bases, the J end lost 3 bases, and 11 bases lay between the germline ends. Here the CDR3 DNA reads TGTGCCAGCAGAGCGACAGACTACACCGGGGAGCTGTTTTTT. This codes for CASRATDYTGELFF.

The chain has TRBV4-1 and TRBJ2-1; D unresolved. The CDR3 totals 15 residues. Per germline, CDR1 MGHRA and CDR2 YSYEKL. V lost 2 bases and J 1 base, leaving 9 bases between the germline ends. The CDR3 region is CASSQRQVSYNEQFF. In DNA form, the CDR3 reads TGCGCCAGCAGCCAAAGGCAGGTATCCTACAATGAGCAGTTCTTC.

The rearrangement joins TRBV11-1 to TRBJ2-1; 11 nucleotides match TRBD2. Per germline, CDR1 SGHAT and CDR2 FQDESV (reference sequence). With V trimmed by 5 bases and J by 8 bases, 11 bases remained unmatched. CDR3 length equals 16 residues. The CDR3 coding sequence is TGTGCCAGCAGCACCGCTAGCGGGAGGCCCCTTTATGAGCAGTTCTTC. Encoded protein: CASSTASGRPLYEQFF. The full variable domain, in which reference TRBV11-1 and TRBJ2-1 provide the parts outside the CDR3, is EAEVAQSPRYKITEKSQAVAFWCDPISGHATLYWYRQILGQGPELLVQFQDESVVDDSQLPKDRFSAERLKGVDSTLKIQPAELGDSAMYLCASSTASGRPLYEQFFGPGTRLTVL.

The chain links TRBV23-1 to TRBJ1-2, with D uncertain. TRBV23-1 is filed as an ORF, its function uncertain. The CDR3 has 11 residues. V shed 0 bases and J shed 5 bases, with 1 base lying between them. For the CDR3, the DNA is TGCGCCAGCAGTCAATCATATGGCTACACCTTC. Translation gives CASSQSYGYTF.

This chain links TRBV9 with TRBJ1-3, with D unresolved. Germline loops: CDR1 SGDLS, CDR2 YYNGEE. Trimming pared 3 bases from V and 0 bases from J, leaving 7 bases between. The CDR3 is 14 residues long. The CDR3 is CASSAQISGNTIYF. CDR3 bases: TGTGCCAGCAGCGCCCAGATCTCTGGAAACACCATATATTTT.

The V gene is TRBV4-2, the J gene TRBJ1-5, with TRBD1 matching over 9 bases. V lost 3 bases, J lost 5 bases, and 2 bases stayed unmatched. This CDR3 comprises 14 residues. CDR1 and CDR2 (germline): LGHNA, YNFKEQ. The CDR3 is CASSHDRGDQPQHF. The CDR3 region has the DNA TGTGCCAGCAGCCATGACAGGGGGGATCAGCCCCAGCATTTT.

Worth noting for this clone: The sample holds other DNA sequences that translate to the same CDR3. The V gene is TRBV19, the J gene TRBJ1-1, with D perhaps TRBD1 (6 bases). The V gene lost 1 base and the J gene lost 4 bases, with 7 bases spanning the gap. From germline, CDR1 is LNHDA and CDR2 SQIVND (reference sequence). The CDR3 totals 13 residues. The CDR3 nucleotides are TGTGCCAGTAGTATAGTCAGGGGCACTGAAGCTTTCTTT. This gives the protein CASSIVRGTEAFF.

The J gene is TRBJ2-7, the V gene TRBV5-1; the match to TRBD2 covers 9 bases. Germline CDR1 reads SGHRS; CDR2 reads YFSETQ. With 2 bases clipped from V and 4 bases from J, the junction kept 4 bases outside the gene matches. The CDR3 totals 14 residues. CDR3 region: CASSFSGSGYEQYF. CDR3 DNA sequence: TGCGCCAGCAGCTTTAGCGGGAGCGGGTACGAGCAGTACTTC.

As DNA, the CDR3 is TGTGCCAGCAGTTTCGATGGCGGGCGTAGCGAGCAGTACTTC. Its protein product is CASSFDGGRSEQYF. The rearrangement links TRBV27 to TRBJ2-7; possibly TRBD2 for D (5 bases). V was shortened by 3 bases and J by 6 bases, with 15 bases between the two germline ends. CDR1 is MNHEY, CDR2 SMNVEV, per germline (reference sequence). The CDR3 length is 14 residues.

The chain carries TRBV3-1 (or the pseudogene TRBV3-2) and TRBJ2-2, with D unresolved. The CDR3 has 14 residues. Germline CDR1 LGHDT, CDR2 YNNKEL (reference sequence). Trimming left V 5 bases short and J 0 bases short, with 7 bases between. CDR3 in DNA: TGTGCCAGCAGCGTGGCGTCGAACACCGGGGAGCTGTTTTTT. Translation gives CASSVASNTGELFF.

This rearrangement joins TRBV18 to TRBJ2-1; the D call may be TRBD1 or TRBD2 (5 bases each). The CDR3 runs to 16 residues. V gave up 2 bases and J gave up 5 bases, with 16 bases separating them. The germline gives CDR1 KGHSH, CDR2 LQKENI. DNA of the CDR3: TGTGCCAGCTCACCATTTGTCCGGGGCAGTAACAATGAGCAGTTCTTC. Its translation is CASSPFVRGSNNEQFF.

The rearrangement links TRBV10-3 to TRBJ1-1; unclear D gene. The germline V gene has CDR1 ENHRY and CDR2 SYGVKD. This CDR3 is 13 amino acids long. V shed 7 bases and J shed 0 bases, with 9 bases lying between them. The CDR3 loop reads CAITRLVNTEAFF. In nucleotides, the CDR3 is TGTGCCATCACTCGACTTGTGAACACTGAAGCTTTCTTT.

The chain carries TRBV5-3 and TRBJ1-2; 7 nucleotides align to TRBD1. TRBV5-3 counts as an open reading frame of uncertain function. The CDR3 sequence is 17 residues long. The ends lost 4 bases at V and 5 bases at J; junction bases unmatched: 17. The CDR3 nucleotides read TGTGCCAGAAGCCCAACGAGTCGCACGGGACAGCAATATGGCTACACCTTC. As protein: CARSPTSRTGQQYGYTF.

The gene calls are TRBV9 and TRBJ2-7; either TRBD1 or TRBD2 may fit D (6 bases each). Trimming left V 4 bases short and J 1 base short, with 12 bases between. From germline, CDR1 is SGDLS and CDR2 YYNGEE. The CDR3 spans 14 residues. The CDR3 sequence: CASSKGGRSYEQYF. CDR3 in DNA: TGTGCCAGCAGCAAGGGGGGCAGATCCTACGAGCAGTACTTC.

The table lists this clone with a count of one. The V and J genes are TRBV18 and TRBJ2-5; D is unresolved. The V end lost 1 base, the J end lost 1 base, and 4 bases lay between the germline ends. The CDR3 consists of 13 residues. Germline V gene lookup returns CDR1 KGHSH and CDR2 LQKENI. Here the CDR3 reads CASSPLRQETQYF. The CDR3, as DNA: TGTGCCAGCTCACCACTCCGCCAAGAGACCCAGTACTTC.

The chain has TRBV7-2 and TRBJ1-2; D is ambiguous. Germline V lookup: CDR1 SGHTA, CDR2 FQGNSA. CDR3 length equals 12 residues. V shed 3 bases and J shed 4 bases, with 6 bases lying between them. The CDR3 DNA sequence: TGTGCCAGCAGCTTTGGGTCCTATGGCTACACCTTC. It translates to CASSFGSYGYTF.

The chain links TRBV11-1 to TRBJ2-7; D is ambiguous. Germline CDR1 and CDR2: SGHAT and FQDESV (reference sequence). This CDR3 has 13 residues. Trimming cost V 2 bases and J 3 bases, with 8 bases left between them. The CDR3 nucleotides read TGTGCCAGCAGCTTACGGGTCCTCTACGAGCAGTACTTC. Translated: CASSLRVLYEQYF.

This CDR3 is CASIRAGSSNEQFF. The DNA of the CDR3 is TGTGCCAGTATCAGAGCGGGAAGCTCCAATGAGCAGTTCTTC. The chain joins TRBV19 to TRBJ2-1, with 7 nucleotides matching TRBD2. Germline assignment: CDR1 LNHDA and CDR2 SQIVND (reference sequence). The CDR3 runs to 14 residues. J lost 6 bases, V lost 7 bases, and 9 bases had no gene match.

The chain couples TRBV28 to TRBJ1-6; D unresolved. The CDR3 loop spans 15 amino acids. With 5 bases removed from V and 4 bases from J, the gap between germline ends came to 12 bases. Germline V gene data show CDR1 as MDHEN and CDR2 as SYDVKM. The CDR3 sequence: CASSQLEWYNSPLHF. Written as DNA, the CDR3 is TGTGCCAGCAGTCAACTGGAGTGGTATAATTCACCCCTCCACTTT.

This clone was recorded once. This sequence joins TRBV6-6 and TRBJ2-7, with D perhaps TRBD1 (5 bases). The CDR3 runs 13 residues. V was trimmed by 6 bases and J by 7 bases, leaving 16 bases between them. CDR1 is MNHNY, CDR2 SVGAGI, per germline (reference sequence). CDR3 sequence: CASRGPPSLEQYF. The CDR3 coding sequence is TGTGCCAGCAGGGGGCCACCAAGTTTGGAGCAGTACTTC.

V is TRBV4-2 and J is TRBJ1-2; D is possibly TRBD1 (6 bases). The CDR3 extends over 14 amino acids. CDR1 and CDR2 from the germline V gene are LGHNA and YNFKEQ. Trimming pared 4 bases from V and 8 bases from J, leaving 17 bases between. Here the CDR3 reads CASSPPGEGVGYTF. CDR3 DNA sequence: TGTGCCAGCAGCCCCCCTGGGGAGGGGGTAGGCTACACCTTC.

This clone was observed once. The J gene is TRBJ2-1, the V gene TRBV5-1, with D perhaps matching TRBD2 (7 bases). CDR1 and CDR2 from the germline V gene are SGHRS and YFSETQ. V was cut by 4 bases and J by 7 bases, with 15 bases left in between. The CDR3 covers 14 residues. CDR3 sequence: CASSRRGGGNEQFF. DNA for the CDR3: TGCGCCAGCAGCCGCCGAGGGGGAGGGAATGAGCAGTTCTTC.

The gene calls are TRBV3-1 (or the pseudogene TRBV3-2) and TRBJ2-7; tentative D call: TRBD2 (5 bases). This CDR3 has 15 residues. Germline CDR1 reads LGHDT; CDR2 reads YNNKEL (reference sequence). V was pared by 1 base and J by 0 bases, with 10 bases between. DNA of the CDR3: TGTGCCAGCAGCCAAGTGATGGGGAGCTCCTACGAGCAGTACTTC. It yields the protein CASSQVMGSSYEQYF.